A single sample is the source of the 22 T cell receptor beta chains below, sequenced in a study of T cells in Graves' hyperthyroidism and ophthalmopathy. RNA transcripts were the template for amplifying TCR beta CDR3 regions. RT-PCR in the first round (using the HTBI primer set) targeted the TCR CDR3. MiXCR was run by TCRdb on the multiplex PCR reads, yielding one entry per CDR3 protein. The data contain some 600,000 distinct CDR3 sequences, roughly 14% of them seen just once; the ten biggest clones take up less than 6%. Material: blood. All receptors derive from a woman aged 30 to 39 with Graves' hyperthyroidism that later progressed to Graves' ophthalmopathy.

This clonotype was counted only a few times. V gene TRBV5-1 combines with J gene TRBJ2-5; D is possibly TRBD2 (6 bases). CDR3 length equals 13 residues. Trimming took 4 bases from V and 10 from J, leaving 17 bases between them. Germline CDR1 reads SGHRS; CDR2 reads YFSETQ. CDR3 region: CASSEEGRANQYF. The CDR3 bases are TGCGCCAGCAGCGAGGAGGGTAGAGCGAACCAGTACTTC. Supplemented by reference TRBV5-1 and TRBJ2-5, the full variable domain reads KAGVTQTPRYLIKTRGQQVTLSCSPISGHRSVSWYQQTPGQGLQFLFEYFSETQRNKGNFPGRFSGRQFSNSRSEMNVSTLELGDSALYLCASSEEGRANQYFGPGTRLLVL.

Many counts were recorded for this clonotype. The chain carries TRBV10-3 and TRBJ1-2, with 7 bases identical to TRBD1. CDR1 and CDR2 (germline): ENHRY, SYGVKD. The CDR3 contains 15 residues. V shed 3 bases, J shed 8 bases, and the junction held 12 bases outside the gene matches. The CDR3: CAISEDPQGVGGYTF. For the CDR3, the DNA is TGTGCCATCAGTGAAGATCCGCAGGGGGTGGGAGGCTACACCTTC.

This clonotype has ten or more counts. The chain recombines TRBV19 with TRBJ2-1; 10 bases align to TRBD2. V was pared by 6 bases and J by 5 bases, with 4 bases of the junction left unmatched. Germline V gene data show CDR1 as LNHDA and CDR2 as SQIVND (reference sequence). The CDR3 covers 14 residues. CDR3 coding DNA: TGTGCCAGTAGCTCACTAGCGGGACACAATGAGCAGTTCTTC. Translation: CASSSLAGHNEQFF.

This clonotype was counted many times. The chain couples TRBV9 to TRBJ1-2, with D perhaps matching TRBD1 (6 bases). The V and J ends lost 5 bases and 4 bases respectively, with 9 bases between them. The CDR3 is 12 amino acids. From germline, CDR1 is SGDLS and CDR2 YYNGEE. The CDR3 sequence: CASRDSLYGYTF. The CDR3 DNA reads TGTGCCAGCAGGGACAGCCTCTATGGCTACACCTTC.

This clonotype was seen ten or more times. As DNA, the CDR3 is TGTGCCAGCAGTTCTACGGACAGGAGGGAACAGCCCCAGCATTTT. Residues: CASSSTDRREQPQHF. This chain joins TRBV27 and TRBJ1-5, with 7 bases identical to TRBD1. After removal of 4 bases from V and 7 bases from J, the junction contained 10 bases not matched to a gene. From germline, CDR1 is MNHEY and CDR2 SMNVEV (reference sequence). There are 15 residues in the CDR3.

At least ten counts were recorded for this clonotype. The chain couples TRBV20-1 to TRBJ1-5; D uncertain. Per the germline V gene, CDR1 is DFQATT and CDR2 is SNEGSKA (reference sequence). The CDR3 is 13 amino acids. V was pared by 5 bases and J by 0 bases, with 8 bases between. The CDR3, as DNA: TGCAGTGCTCTGGACGCTAGCAATCAGCCCCAGCATTTT. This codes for CSALDASNQPQHF.

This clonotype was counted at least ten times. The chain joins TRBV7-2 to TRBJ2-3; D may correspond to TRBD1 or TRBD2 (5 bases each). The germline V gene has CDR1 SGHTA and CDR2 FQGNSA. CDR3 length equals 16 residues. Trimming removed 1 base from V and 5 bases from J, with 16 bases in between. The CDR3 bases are TGTGCCAGCAGCTTAGGGCGGCAGGGAGTCTTAGATACGCAGTATTTT. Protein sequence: CASSLGRQGVLDTQYF.

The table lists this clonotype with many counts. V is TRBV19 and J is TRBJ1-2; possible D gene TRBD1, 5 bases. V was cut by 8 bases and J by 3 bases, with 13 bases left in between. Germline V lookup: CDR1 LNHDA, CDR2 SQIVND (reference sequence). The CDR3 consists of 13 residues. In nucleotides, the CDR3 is TGTGCCAGTCTTCTCGGGGGAGACTATGGCTACACCTTC. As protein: CASLLGGDYGYTF.

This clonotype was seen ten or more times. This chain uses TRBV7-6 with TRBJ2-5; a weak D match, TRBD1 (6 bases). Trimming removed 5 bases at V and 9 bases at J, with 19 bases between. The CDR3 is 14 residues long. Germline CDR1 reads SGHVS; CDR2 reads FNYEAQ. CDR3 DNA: TGTGCCAGCAGCGGACGACAGGACGGAGGCTCCCAGTACTTC. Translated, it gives CASSGRQDGGSQYF.

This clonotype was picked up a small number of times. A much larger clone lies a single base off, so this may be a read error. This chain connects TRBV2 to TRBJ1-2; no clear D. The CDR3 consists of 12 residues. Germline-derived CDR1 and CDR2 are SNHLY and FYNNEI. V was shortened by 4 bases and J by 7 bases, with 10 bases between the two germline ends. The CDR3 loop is CASSATAFGYTF. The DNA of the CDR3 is TGTGCCAGCAGTGCCACAGCCTTTGGCTACACCTTC. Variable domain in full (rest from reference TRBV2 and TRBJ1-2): EPEVTQTPSHQVTQMGQEVILRCVPISNHLYFYWYRQILGQKVEFLVSFYNNEISEKSEIFDDQFSVERPDGSNFTLKIRSTKLEDSAMYFCASSATAFGYTFGSGTRLTVV.

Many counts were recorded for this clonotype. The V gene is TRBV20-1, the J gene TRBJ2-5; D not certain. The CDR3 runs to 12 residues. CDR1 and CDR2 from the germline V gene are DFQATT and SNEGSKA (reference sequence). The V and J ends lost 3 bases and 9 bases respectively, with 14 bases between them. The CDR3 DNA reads TGCAGTGCTAGGGAGCCCTTTGGGGCCCAGTACTTC. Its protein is CSAREPFGAQYF.

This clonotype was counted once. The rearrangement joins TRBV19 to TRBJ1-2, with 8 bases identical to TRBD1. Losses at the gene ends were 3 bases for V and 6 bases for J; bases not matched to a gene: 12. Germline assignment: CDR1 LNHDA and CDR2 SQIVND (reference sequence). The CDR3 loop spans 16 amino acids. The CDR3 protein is CASSIGGQGQAHGYTF. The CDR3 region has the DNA TGTGCCAGTAGTATCGGGGGCCAGGGACAGGCGCATGGCTACACCTTC.

The CDR3 loop reads CASRRRGHDSYEQYF. CDR3 nucleotides: TGTGCCAGCAGACGCCGGGGCCACGATTCCTACGAGCAGTACTTC. The V call is TRBV11-3, the J call TRBJ2-7; perhaps D is TRBD1 or TRBD2 (5 bases each). Trimming shortened V by 6 bases and J by 1 base, and 16 bases separated the two germline ends. The CDR3 consists of 15 residues. The germline V gene has CDR1 SGHNT and CDR2 YENEEA.

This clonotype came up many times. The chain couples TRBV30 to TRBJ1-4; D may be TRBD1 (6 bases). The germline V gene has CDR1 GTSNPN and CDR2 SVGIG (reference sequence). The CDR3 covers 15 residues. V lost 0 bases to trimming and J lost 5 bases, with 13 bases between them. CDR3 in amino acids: CAWSVLGTINEKLFF. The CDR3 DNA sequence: TGTGCCTGGAGTGTACTGGGGACAATCAATGAAAAACTGTTTTTT.

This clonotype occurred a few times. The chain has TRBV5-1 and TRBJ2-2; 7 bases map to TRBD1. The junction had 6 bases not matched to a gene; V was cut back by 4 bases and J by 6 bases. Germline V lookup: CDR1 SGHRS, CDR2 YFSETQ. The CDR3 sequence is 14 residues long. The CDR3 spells CASSRGQTPGELFF. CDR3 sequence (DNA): TGCGCCAGCAGCAGGGGGCAAACCCCCGGGGAGCTGTTTTTT.

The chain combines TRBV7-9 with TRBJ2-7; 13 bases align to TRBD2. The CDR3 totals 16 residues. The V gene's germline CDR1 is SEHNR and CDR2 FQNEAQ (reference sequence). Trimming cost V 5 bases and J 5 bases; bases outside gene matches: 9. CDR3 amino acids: CASSAGLAGEGHEQYF. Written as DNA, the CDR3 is TGTGCCAGCAGCGCCGGACTAGCGGGAGAGGGACACGAGCAGTACTTC.

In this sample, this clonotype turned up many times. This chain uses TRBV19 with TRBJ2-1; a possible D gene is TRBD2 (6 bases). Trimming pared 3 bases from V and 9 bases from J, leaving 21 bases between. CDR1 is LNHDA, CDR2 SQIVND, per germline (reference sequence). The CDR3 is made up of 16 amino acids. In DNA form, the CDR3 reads TGTGCCAGTAGTATGTGGGGGGATTCCCCTGCCATTGAGCAGTTCTTC. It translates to CASSMWGDSPAIEQFF.

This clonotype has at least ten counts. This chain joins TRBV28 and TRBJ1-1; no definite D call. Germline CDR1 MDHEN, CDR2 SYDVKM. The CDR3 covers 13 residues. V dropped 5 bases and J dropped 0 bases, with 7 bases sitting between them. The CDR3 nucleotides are TGTGCCAGCAGTCTCCCAATGAACACTGAAGCTTTCTTT. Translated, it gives CASSLPMNTEAFF.

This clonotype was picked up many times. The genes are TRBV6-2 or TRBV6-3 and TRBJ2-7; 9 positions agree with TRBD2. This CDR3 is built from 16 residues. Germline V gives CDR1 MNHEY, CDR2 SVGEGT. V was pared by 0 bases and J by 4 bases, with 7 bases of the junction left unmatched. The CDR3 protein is CASSYSRVAGDYEQYF. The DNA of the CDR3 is TGTGCCAGCAGTTACTCGAGGGTAGCGGGGGATTACGAGCAGTACTTC.

The CDR3 nucleotides read TGTGCCTGGAGCGAGGCAGGGGGTTACGAGCAGTACTTC. Amino acid sequence: CAWSEAGGYEQYF. The V and J genes are TRBV30 and TRBJ2-7, with TRBD1 matching over 7 bases. Germline CDR1 is GTSNPN and CDR2 is SVGIG (reference sequence). V was clipped by 3 bases and J by 4 bases; unmatched bases: 6. The CDR3 has 13 residues.

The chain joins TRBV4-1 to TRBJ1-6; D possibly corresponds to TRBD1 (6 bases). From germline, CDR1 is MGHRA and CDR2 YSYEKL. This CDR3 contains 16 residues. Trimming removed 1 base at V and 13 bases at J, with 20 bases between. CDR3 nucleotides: TGCGCCAGCAGCCAAGGAGGGTCTGGCAAGGGGGATCCCCTCCACTTT. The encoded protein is CASSQGGSGKGDPLHF.

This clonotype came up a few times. The CDR3 region is CATKKGADNSPLHF. CDR3 sequence (DNA): TGTGCCACCAAAAAGGGTGCGGATAATTCACCCCTCCACTTT. The chain recombines TRBV15 with TRBJ1-6, with no clear D. Germline V lookup: CDR1 LNHNV, CDR2 YYDKDF (reference sequence). The CDR3 covers 14 residues. V lost 7 bases, J lost 5 bases, and 12 bases lay in between.